This TCR beta chain emerged from a study of Graves' ophthalmopathy and Graves' hyperthyroidism (dated by TCRdb to the late 2010s). Looking at the study overall: Peripheral blood samples were taken at the time of initial diagnosis, before any treatment was given. The study used TCR beta repertoire signatures to distinguish Graves' ophthalmopathy from Graves' hyperthyroidism and to predict progression to ophthalmopathy. In total, 135 blood samples were TCR-sequenced: 40 to 45 ophthalmopathy, roughly 77 hyperthyroidism and approximately 17 hyperthyroidism-to-ophthalmopathy patients. A discovery set of 100 patients (more than 40 ophthalmopathy, 55 to 65 stable hyperthyroidism) was enrolled to explore V-J signatures distinguishing ophthalmopathy from hyperthyroidism. For independent validation, a separate cohort was made up of approximately 19 hyperthyroidism patients plus 17 patients who later progressed from hyperthyroidism to ophthalmopathy. In about 6 hyperthyroidism patients, T-cell repertoires of thyroid tissue and blood were compared. Following sampling, methimazole starting at 30 mg daily was administered to hyperthyroidism patients, and high-dose intravenous methylprednisolone was administered to ophthalmopathy patients.

TCR beta CDR3 regions were amplified from RNA transcripts for repertoire sequencing. HTBI primers and the Qiagen OneStep RT-PCR kit were used in a first-round RT-PCR, which was followed by a second-round multiplex PCR, size selection and purification. The libraries underwent paired-end sequencing with 100 bp reads on an Illumina HiSeq2000. The source study handled its data this way. SOAPnuke was used to process the reads, throwing out any read that had adapters, had uncalled bases, had a mean Phred below 15, or lacked an exact constant-primer or identifier match. High-quality paired reads were merged with COPE v1.2.5. Each unique nucleotide sequence was defined as a clonotype, and clonotypes were aligned to IMGT TRB V, D and J references with MiTCR v1.1. Only V-J combinations with frequency above 0.0001 were analysed, covering approximately 99% of repertoires. For each V-J combination, a TCR clonal expansion and chaos score was defined as F50 clonal expansion divided by the chaos observed in the TCRdist matrix. Welch's t-statistics and random forest were used to reduce features to 10 to 15 V-J combinations, which were fed into a naive Bayes classifier. The Morisita-Horn index was used to measure how similar the thyroid and blood repertoires were. TCRdb reprocessed the public reads (quality trimming at Q25 with fastp, clone calling with MiXCR) and kept in-frame beta chains. Each CDR3 protein appears once, grouped with its most common genes and DNA. The V and J calls, along with clone size, are taken from TCRdb and not from the paper's own processing. This sample has 200,000 to 250,000 distinct CDR3 sequences in its table, and roughly 50% of those were observed once. The ten largest clonotypes hold about 45% of the sample.

As encoded in the germline V gene, CDR1 is SGHAT while CDR2 is FQNNGV. Ends trimmed: V by 6 bases, J by 5 bases; bases unmatched to a gene: 4. Taken from cysteine to phenylalanine, the CDR3 has 13 residues. Only the CDR3 region is kept as DNA, spanning 39 bases read in frame from base 1. Ophthalmopathy patients had moderately to severely active disease, Clinical Activity Score of at least 3, NOSPECS grade of at least 4, and disease duration under 3 months. Patients were excluded if they had other autoimmune diseases, uncontrolled infections, pregnancy or lactation. Clinical symptoms, serum thyroxine, TRAb, thyroid ultrasound and orbital computed tomography were used for diagnosis. Using Ficoll-Paque density gradient centrifugation, PBMCs were isolated from about 9.2 ml of fresh peripheral blood. Total RNA was extracted with Trizol reagent and quality-checked on an Agilent 2100 Bioanalyzer. This clonotype has just a few counts. No antigen is known for it. There are no base qualities to consult, and no much larger clone falls within one base.

The investigation overall reported the following: In cross-validation, the 13-signature model distinguished ophthalmopathy from stable hyperthyroidism with less than 90% sensitivity and 81% to 82% specificity, while in the test set the corresponding values were roughly 80% and 75%. No statistical method was used to predetermine the sample size, and group allocation was not hidden from the investigators. Most expanded thyroid clonotypes with a frequency above 0.001 also appeared in blood, which suggests that blood repertoires may reflect the immune response in the thyroid. In validation, the model predicted ophthalmopathy progression with about 64% sensitivity and roughly 78% specificity; approximately 12 predicted patients were CT-confirmed with GO in a median of roughly 6.8 months.

The sample comprised peripheral blood. The clonotype originates from an adult man with Graves' ophthalmopathy. Rearrangement joined TRBV11-2 to TRBJ1-5, with TRBD1 matching 7 junction bases. In nucleotides, the sequence is TGTGCCAGCAGTTGGGACAGACATCAGCCCCAGCATTTT. Its protein reads: CASSWDRHQPQHF.